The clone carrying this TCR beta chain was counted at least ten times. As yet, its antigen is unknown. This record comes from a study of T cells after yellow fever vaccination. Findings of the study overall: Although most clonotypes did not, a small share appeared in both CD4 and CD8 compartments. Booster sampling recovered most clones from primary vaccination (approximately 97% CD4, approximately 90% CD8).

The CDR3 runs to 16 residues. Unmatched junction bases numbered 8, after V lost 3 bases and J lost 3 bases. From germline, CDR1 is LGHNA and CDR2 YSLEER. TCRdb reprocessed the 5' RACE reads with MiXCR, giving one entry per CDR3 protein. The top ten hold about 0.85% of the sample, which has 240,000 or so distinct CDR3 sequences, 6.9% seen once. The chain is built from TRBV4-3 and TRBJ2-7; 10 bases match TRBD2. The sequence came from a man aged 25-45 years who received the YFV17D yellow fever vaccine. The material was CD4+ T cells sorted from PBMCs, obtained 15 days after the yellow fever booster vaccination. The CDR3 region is CASSQHRGTSDYEQYF. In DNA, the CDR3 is TGCGCCAGCAGCCAGCATCGGGGGACTAGCGACTACGAGCAGTACTTC.